This T cell receptor (beta chain) was observed in a study of blood T cell repertoires in COVID-19. Study context: COVID-19 samples collected from the United States, Italy and Spain covered acute and convalescent phases.

The CDR3 is made up of 15 amino acids. Trimming removed 6 bases from V and 1 base from J; junction bases left unmatched: 3. Germline-derived CDR1 and CDR2 are SGHVS and FQNEAQ. The study assigned cohorts using participant-reported clinical history. In Cohort 3, a recovered donor had either two negative PCRs, clearance, or symptom resolution. Comment on this clone: Other DNA sequences of this sample code for an identical CDR3.

The method was immunoSEQ multiplex PCR; TCRdb's version includes in-frame clones alone and lacks a portion of them. The data show some 250,000 clones, approximately 90% seen once. Sequenced: PBMCs or T cells enriched from blood (not recorded which). This receptor was identified in a man aged 35 to 55 who had recovered from COVID-19. The chain carries TRBV7-8 and TRBJ2-7; TRBD2 matches 13 bases. In nucleotides, the CDR3 is TGTGCCAGCAGTCGACTAGCGGGAGGATCCTACGAGCAGTACTTC. Residues: CASSRLAGGSYEQYF.